Described below is a single T cell receptor (beta chain) sequence and its context. Trimming took 8 bases from V and 2 from J, leaving 15 bases between them. The CDR3 runs to 14 residues. In germline, CDR1 is SQVTM, CDR2 ANQGSEA. Original processing methods: Counts of nucleated cells, estimated from reference gene primer amplification, were obtained. This table comes from immunoSEQ multiplex PCR, and its TCRdb copy is limited to in-frame clones, with some not included. V and J calls and clone size are as listed in that table; D and trimming were resolved from the DNA. The table includes over 130,000 clones, 88% detected once. This record belongs to a study of blood T cell repertoires in COVID-19. Study in general: Donors in the United States, Italy and Spain gave samples during acute or convalescent COVID-19. T cells, B-cell-depleted T cells, or PBMCs supplied cDNA or gDNA.

The chain carries TRBV29-1 and TRBJ1-4; D is ambiguous. The receptor was isolated from a human donor in a cohort sampled during active COVID-19. The sequenced sample was peripheral blood. The CDR3 sequence: CSFTTGTTNEKLFF. Here the CDR3 DNA reads TGCAGCTTCACGACGGGTACCACTAATGAAAAACTGTTTTTT. The full variable domain, in which reference TRBV29-1 and TRBJ1-4 provide the parts outside the CDR3, is SAVISQKPSRDICQRGTSLTIQCQVDSQVTMMFWYRQQPGQSLTLIATANQGSEATYESGFVIDKFPISRPNLTFSTLTVSNMSPEDSSIYLCSFTTGTTNEKLFFGSGTQLSVL.